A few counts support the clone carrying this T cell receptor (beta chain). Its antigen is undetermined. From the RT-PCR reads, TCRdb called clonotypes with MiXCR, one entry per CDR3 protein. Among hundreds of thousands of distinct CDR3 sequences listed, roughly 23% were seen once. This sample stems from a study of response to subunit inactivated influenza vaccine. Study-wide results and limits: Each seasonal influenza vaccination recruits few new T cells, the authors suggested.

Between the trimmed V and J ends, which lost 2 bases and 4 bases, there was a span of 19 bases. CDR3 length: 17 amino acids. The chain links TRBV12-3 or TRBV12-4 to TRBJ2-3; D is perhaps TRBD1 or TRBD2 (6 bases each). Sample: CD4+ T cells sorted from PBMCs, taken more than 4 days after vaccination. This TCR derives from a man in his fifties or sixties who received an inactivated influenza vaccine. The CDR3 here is CASSLTLGGLSADTQYF. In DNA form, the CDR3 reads TGTGCCAGCAGTTTAACTTTAGGGGGGCTCAGTGCAGATACGCAGTATTTT.